This T cell receptor (beta chain) emerged from a study of human T cells and chemical hapten exposure. Comments on this clonotype: Its antigen is still unknown.

Whole-study findings and limits: Expanded TCRs grouped into significantly more large CDR3 similarity clusters than controls produced. The study found that DPC sensitization did not change TCRs above 1 in 1000 frequency.

Trimming took off 1 base at V and 6 bases at J, with 9 bases between the two ends. This CDR3 has 14 residues. The germline V gene has CDR1 SGHTA and CDR2 FQGTGA. It was the library that attached unique molecular identifiers to individual cDNA molecules. TCRdb redid the calling of the RACE reads with MiXCR, one entry per CDR3 protein. The repertoire has about 74,000 distinct CDR3 sequences, around 30% of them found once; the top ten carry roughly 9.8%. Time point given: patch test 1, 2 weeks after DPC sensitization. Indicated treatment: therapeutic diphenylcyclopropenone sensitization with weekly scalp DPC.

This clonotype was obtained from a man in his forties with alopecia areata. Some clones in this sample may be carry-over from other donors' samples. The rearrangement links TRBV7-3 to TRBJ2-2, with D possibly being TRBD2 (6 bases). The source was whole blood, collected in connection with sensitization to the hapten diphenylcyclopropenone (DPC). The CDR3 sequence: CASSLSTGAGELFF. CDR3 nucleotides: TGTGCCAGCAGCTTAAGTACGGGAGCCGGGGAGCTGTTTTTT.